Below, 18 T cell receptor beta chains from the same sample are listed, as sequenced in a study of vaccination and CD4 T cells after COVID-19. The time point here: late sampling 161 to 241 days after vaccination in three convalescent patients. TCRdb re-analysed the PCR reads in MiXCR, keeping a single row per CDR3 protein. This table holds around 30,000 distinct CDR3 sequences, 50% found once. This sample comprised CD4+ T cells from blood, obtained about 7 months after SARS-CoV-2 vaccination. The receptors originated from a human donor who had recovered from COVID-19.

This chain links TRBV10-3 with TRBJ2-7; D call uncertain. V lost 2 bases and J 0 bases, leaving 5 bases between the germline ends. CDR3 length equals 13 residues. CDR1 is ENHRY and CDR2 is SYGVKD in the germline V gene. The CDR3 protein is CAISETVSYEQYF. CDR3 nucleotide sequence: TGTGCCATCAGTGAGACGGTCTCCTACGAGCAGTACTTC.

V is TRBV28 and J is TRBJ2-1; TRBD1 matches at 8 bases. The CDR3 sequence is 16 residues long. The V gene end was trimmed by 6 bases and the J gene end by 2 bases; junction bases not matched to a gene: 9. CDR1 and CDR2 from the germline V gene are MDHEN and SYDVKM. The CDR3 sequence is CASREHRGDTYNEQFF. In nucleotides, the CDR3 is TGTGCCAGCAGAGAACACAGGGGGGACACCTACAATGAGCAGTTCTTC.

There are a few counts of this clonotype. The CDR3 sequence: CASTGGGARPPEQYF. The CDR3 DNA follows: TGTGCCAGCACGGGCGGGGGAGCCCGACCCCCCGAGCAGTACTTC. The chain is built from TRBV7-2 and TRBJ2-7; 7 bases match TRBD2. Germline CDR1 SGHTA, CDR2 FQGNSA. This CDR3 spans 15 amino acids. Unmatched junction bases numbered 15, after V lost 7 bases and J lost 6 bases.

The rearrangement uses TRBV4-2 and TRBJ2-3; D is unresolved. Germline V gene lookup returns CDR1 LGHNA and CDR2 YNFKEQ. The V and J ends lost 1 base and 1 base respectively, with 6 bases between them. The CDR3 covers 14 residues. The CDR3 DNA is TGTGCCAGCAGCCAAGCCCGGCGCACAGATACGCAGTATTTT. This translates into CASSQARRTDTQYF.

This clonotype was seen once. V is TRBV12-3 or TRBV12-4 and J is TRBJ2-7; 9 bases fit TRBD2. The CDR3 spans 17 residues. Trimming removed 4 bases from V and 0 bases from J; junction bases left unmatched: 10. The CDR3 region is CASSSLFGSGSSYEQYF. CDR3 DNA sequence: TGTGCCAGCAGTTCTCTTTTTGGTAGCGGGAGCTCCTACGAGCAGTACTTC.

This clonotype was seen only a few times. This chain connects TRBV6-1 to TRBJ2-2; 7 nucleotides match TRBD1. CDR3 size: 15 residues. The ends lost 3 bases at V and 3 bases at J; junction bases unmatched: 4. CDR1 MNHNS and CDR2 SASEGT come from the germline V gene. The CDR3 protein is CASSDRGKYTGELFF. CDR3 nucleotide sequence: TGTGCCAGCAGTGACAGGGGGAAATACACCGGGGAGCTGTTTTTT.

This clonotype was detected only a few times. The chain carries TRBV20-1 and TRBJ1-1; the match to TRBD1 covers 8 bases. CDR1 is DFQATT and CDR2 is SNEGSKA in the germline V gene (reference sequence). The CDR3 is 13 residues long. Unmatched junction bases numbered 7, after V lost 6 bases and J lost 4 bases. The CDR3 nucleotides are TGCAGTGCCGCAACAGGGGGGGGCACTGAAGCTTTCTTT. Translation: CSAATGGGTEAFF.

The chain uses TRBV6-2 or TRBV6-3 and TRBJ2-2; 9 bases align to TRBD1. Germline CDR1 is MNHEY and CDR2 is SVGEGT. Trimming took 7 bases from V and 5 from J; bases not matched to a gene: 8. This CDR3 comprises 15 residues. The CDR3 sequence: CASILGQGRTGELFF. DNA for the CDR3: TGTGCCAGCATCTTGGGACAGGGACGAACCGGGGAGCTGTTTTTT.

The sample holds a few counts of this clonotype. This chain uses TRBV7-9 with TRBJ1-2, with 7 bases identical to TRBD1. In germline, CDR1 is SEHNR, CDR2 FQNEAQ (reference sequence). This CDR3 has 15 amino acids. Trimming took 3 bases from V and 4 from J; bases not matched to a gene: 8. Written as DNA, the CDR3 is TGTGCCAGCAGCTTTTTGACAGGGAATGGCTATGGCTACACCTTC. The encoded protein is CASSFLTGNGYGYTF.

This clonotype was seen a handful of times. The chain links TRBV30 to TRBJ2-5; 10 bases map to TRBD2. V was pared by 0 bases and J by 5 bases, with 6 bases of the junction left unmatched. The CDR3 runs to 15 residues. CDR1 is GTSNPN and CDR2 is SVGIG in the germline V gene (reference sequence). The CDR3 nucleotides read TGTGCCTGGAGTGTTGGAGCGGGAGGGCGTGAGACCCAGTACTTC. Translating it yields CAWSVGAGGRETQYF.

CDR3 nucleotides: TGTGCCAGCAGTTTAAGCAGGGTTTCTGGCTACACCTTC. It translates to CASSLSRVSGYTF. This chain connects TRBV27 to TRBJ1-2; TRBD1 is a possible D gene (5 bases). Deletions cut 2 bases from V and 7 bases from J, with 11 bases between. The CDR3 loop spans 13 amino acids. CDR1 and CDR2 (germline): MNHEY, SMNVEV (reference sequence).

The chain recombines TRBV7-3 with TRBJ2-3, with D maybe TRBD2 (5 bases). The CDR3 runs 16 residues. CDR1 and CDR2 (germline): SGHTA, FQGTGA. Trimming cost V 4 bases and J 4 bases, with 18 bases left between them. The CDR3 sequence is CASSYKPGLVADTQYF. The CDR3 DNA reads TGTGCCAGCAGCTACAAACCGGGATTGGTCGCAGATACGCAGTATTTT.

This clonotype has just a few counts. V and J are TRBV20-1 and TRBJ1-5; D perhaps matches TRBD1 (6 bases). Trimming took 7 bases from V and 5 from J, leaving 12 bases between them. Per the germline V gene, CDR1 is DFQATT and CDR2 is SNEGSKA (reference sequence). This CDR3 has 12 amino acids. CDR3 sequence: CSGRGIDQPQHF. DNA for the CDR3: TGCAGTGGAAGGGGGATAGATCAGCCCCAGCATTTT.

The CDR3 nucleotides read TGCGCCAGCAGTGATAGGGCGGGCAATAACAATGAGCAGTTCTTC. Translating it yields CASSDRAGNNNEQFF. The chain recombines TRBV10-1 with TRBJ2-1; D might be TRBD2 (5 bases). The CDR3 consists of 15 residues. The V end was cut by 3 bases, the J end by 5 bases, with 14 bases between. Germline assignment: CDR1 WNHNN and CDR2 SYGVQD (reference sequence).

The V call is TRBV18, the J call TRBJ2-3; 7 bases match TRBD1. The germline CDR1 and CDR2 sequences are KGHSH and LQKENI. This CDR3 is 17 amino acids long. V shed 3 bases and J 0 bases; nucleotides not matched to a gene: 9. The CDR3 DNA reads TGTGCCAGCTCACCTTCCGGGACAGACCCCAGCACAGATACGCAGTATTTT. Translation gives CASSPSGTDPSTDTQYF.

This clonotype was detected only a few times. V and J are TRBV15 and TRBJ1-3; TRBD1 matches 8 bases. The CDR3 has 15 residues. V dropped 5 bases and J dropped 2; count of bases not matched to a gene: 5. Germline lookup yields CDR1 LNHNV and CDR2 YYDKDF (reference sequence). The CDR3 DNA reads TGTGCCACCAGCTCGGACAGGGATCCTGGAAACACCATATATTTT. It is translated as CATSSDRDPGNTIYF.

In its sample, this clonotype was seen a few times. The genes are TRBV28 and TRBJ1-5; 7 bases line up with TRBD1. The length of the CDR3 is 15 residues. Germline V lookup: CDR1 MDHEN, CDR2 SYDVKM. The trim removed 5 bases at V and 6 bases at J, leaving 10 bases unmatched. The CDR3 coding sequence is TGTGCCAGCAGTGTAAATCAGGGGGAAGGTCAGCCCCAGCATTTT. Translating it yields CASSVNQGEGQPQHF. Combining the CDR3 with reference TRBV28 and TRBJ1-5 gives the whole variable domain DVKVTQSSRYLVKRTGEKVFLECVQDMDHENMFWYRQDPGLGLRLIYFSYDVKMKEKGDIPEGYSVSREKKERFSLILESASTNQTSMYLCASSVNQGEGQPQHFGDGTRLSIL.

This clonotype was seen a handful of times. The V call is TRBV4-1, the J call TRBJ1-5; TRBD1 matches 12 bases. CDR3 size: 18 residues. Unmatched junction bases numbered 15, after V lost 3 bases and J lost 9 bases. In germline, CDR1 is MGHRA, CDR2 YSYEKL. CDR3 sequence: CASSQEPGQGATGLPQHF. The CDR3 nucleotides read TGCGCCAGCAGCCAGGAACCGGGACAGGGGGCGACGGGATTGCCCCAGCATTTT.